These 29 T cell receptor beta chains came from one sample sequenced in a study of T cells in localized non-small cell lung cancer. Data came from immunoSEQ multiplex PCR; TCRdb stores just in-frame clones and leaves some out. The table has roughly 18,000 clones, around 81% seen once; the top ten hold approximately 24%. Sequences were derived from peripheral blood, sampled before any cancer treatment. The receptors come from a female donor older than 55 with stage I lung adenocarcinoma.

The chain links TRBV5-6 to TRBJ1-3; D is ambiguous. This CDR3 is built from 16 residues. V lost 4 bases and J lost 0, with 14 bases in between. The germline V gene encodes CDR1 SGHDT and CDR2 YYEEEE. In nucleotides, the CDR3 is TGTGCCAGCAGCGAATTGGGGTCCAACTCTGGAAACACCATATATTTT. It encodes CASSELGSNSGNTIYF.

V gene TRBV2 combines with J gene TRBJ1-2, with D possibly TRBD1 on 6 matching bases. V was cut by 5 bases and J by 6 bases, with 22 bases left in between. Germline CDR1 and CDR2: SNHLY and FYNNEI. CDR3 size: 16 residues. CDR3 residues: CASSTTGLSIPNGYTF. CDR3 nucleotides: TGTGCCAGCAGTACTACAGGGCTATCTATTCCGAATGGCTACACCTTC. Combining the CDR3 with reference TRBV2 and TRBJ1-2 gives the whole variable domain EPEVTQTPSHQVTQMGQEVILRCVPISNHLYFYWYRQILGQKVEFLVSFYNNEISEKSEIFDDQFSVERPDGSNFTLKIRSTKLEDSAMYFCASSTTGLSIPNGYTFGSGTRLTVV.

The CDR3 DNA reads as TGTGCCAGCAGTTACGTCCAGGGGCGCGACTACACCTTC. Its protein is CASSYVQGRDYTF. The gene calls are TRBV6-6 and TRBJ1-2, with D possibly matching TRBD1 (6 bases). The germline V gene has CDR1 MNHNY and CDR2 SVGAGI (reference sequence). The CDR3 covers 13 residues. V dropped 2 bases and J dropped 10 bases, with 14 bases sitting between them.

The J gene is TRBJ1-2, the V gene TRBV6-5; unclear D gene. Between the trimmed V and J ends, which lost 7 bases and 0 bases, there was a span of 3 bases. Germline CDR1 MNHEY, CDR2 SVGAGI. The CDR3 contains 11 residues. The CDR3 DNA reads TGTGCCAGCACCGCTAACTATGGCTACACCTTC. Translated: CASTANYGYTF.

The rearrangement links TRBV4-2 to TRBJ1-2; 8 positions agree with TRBD1. The CDR3 is made up of 18 amino acids. Germline CDR1 LGHNA, CDR2 YNFKEQ. J lost 0 bases, V lost 0 bases, and 9 bases had no gene match. As DNA, the CDR3 is TGTGCCAGCAGCCAAGATCCCTCTCAGGGGGCGCCTAACTATGGCTACACCTTC. It translates to CASSQDPSQGAPNYGYTF.

The chain links TRBV7-9 to TRBJ1-5, with TRBD1 matching 10 bases. After removal of 3 bases from V and 6 bases from J, the junction contained 2 bases not matched to a gene. CDR1 SEHNR and CDR2 FQNEAQ come from the germline V gene (reference sequence). The CDR3 consists of 14 residues. The DNA of the CDR3 is TGTGCCAGCAGCTTGGGACAGGGGAGTCAGCCCCAGCATTTT. This translates into CASSLGQGSQPQHF. The full variable domain, in which reference TRBV7-9 and TRBJ1-5 provide the parts outside the CDR3, is DTGVSQNPRHKITKRGQNVTFRCDPISEHNRLYWYRQTLGQGPEFLTYFQNEAQLEKSRLLSDRFSAERPKGSFSTLEIQRTEQGDSAMYLCASSLGQGSQPQHFGDGTRLSIL.

This clone was observed a handful of times. The chain recombines TRBV5-4 with TRBJ2-7, with D possibly being TRBD2 (5 bases). CDR3 length: 11 residues. V lost 4 bases, J lost 3 bases, and 5 bases lay in between. CDR1 is SGHNT, CDR2 YYREEE, per germline (reference sequence). The CDR3 is CASSRDYEQYF. CDR3 nucleotides: TGTGCCAGCAGCCGGGACTACGAGCAGTACTTC.

The V gene is TRBV29-1, the J gene TRBJ1-2, with TRBD1 identical over 11 bases. J lost 5 bases, V lost 7 bases, and 6 bases had no gene match. Germline CDR1 and CDR2: SQVTM and ANQGSEA. CDR3 length: 13 residues. DNA for the CDR3: TGCAGCGCCGCCGGGACAGGGGGTTATGGCTACACCTTC. Translated, it gives CSAAGTGGYGYTF.

The chain couples TRBV5-1 to TRBJ1-6; a possible D gene is TRBD1 (6 bases). The CDR3 has 14 amino acids. Per germline, CDR1 SGHRS and CDR2 YFSETQ. V was pared by 5 bases and J by 7 bases, with 13 bases between. CDR3 amino acids: CASRSGHPNSPLHF. In DNA, the CDR3 is TGCGCCAGCAGATCGGGACACCCGAATTCACCCCTCCACTTT.

The V and J genes are TRBV2 and TRBJ2-7, with TRBD2 as a possible D gene (5 bases). CDR3 size: 13 residues. V was clipped by 0 bases and J by 7 bases, with 10 bases between them. Germline CDR1 reads SNHLY; CDR2 reads FYNNEI. CDR3 region: CASSEAASGEQYF. The CDR3 DNA sequence: TGTGCCAGCAGTGAAGCGGCGTCGGGAGAGCAGTACTTC.

The chain couples TRBV5-6 to TRBJ1-4; no clear D gene. This CDR3 is built from 13 residues. The V gene's germline CDR1 is SGHDT and CDR2 YYEEEE. Trimming removed 2 bases from V and 4 bases from J, with 6 bases in between. In DNA, the CDR3 is TGTGCCAGCAGCTTTAATTTTAATGAAAAACTGTTTTTT. This gives the protein CASSFNFNEKLFF. Based on the CDR3 plus reference TRBV5-6 and TRBJ1-4, the full variable domain is DAGVTQSPTHLIKTRGQQVTLRCSPKSGHDTVSWYQQALGQGPQFIFQYYEEEERQRGNFPDRFSGHQFPNYSSELNVNALLLGDSALYLCASSFNFNEKLFFGSGTQLSVL.

The chain links TRBV29-1 to TRBJ1-1; D ambiguous. Germline CDR1 is SQVTM and CDR2 is ANQGSEA. This CDR3 is 13 amino acids long. V lost 4 bases and J lost 0, with 9 bases in between. The CDR3 DNA sequence: TGCAGCGTTGGACTCGCTCTGAACACTGAAGCTTTCTTT. Translating it yields CSVGLALNTEAFF.

The chain is built from TRBV7-2 and TRBJ1-2; no clear D. In germline, CDR1 is SGHTA, CDR2 FQGNSA. There are 14 residues in the CDR3. Trimming removed 2 bases from V and 0 bases from J, with 7 bases in between. The CDR3, as DNA: TGTGCCAGCAGCTTACCGAAGACTAACTATGGCTACACCTTC. Its translation: CASSLPKTNYGYTF.

This clone was seen a handful of times. The J gene is TRBJ2-3, the V gene TRBV9, with 7 bases identical to TRBD2. J was trimmed by 5 bases and V by 4 bases; bases with no gene match: 10. Germline values: CDR1 SGDLS, CDR2 YYNGEE. CDR3 size: 15 residues. The CDR3 bases are TGTGCCAGCAGCCCCCCGTGGGGGGGAAAAGATACGCAGTATTTT. Protein product: CASSPPWGGKDTQYF.

The rearrangement links TRBV5-8 to TRBJ1-5; a possible D gene is TRBD1 (6 bases). This CDR3 spans 15 amino acids. Germline V lookup: CDR1 SGHTS, CDR2 YDEGEE. Trimming cost V 3 bases and J 4 bases, with 14 bases left between them. CDR3 in DNA: TGTGCCAGCAGCTCGTATGGGGGGCAGAATCAGCCCCAGCATTTT. It codes for CASSSYGGQNQPQHF.

The V gene is TRBV30, the J gene TRBJ1-2; D not certain. With 0 bases removed from V and 4 bases from J, the gap between germline ends came to 9 bases. This CDR3 is built from 13 residues. Germline V lookup: CDR1 GTSNPN, CDR2 SVGIG (reference sequence). CDR3 in amino acids: CAWSVLSIYGYTF. As DNA, the CDR3 is TGTGCCTGGAGTGTACTGTCCATCTATGGCTACACCTTC.

This clone has more than one count but fewer than ten. This chain connects TRBV5-1 to TRBJ2-7; 13 nucleotides align to TRBD2. This CDR3 is 16 amino acids long. With V trimmed by 4 bases and J by 5 bases, 9 bases remained unmatched. Germline CDR1 is SGHRS and CDR2 is YFSETQ. The CDR3 loop reads CASSAETSGGIDEQYF. The CDR3 nucleotides read TGCGCCAGCAGCGCGGAGACTAGCGGGGGGATTGACGAGCAGTACTTC.

The chain uses TRBV4-1 and TRBJ2-3; 11 bases are a match to TRBD1. The V segment lost 5 bases and the J segment 4 bases; nucleotides outside the gene matches: 2. The CDR3 extends over 14 amino acids. CDR1 and CDR2 from the germline V gene are MGHRA and YSYEKL. The CDR3 region has the DNA TGCGCCAGCAGCGGACAGGGGGCCGCAGATACGCAGTATTTT. Protein product: CASSGQGAADTQYF.

This sequence joins TRBV6-1 and TRBJ1-2, with D possibly being TRBD1 (5 bases). Germline loops: CDR1 MNHNS, CDR2 SASEGT. V shed 5 bases and J shed 6 bases, with 13 bases lying between them. The CDR3 runs to 13 residues. CDR3 amino acids: CASSRGEMDGYTF. CDR3 nucleotides: TGTGCCAGCAGTCGGGGGGAAATGGATGGCTACACCTTC.

The chain employs TRBV5-6 and TRBJ1-5, with 8 positions matching TRBD1. The CDR3 spans 14 residues. Per germline, CDR1 SGHDT and CDR2 YYEEEE. The junction had 7 bases not matched to a gene; V was cut back by 4 bases and J by 7 bases. DNA for the CDR3: TGTGCCAGCAGCCTAGGACAGGGTGGGCAGCCCCAGCATTTT. Protein product: CASSLGQGGQPQHF. Full variable domain (remainder filled in from reference TRBV5-6 and TRBJ1-5): DAGVTQSPTHLIKTRGQQVTLRCSPKSGHDTVSWYQQALGQGPQFIFQYYEEEERQRGNFPDRFSGHQFPNYSSELNVNALLLGDSALYLCASSLGQGGQPQHFGDGTRLSIL.

V gene TRBV5-8 combines with J gene TRBJ1-2, with a weak D call TRBD1 (5 bases). Trimming cost V 4 bases and J 8 bases, with 12 bases left between them. The CDR3 has 12 amino acids. From germline, CDR1 is SGHTS and CDR2 YDEGEE. The CDR3 DNA reads as TGTGCCAGCAGCCAGAGAAGGGGAGGCTACACCTTC. Protein sequence: CASSQRRGGYTF.

In this sample, this clone turned up a few times. The CDR3 DNA is TGTGCCAGCACCCCAATGACGTCGGGGCGTGATGAGCAGTTCTTC. It yields the protein CASTPMTSGRDEQFF. The V gene is TRBV2, the J gene TRBJ2-1; D is possibly TRBD1 or TRBD2 (5 bases each). Trimming cost V 7 bases and J 8 bases, with 21 bases left between them. CDR3 size: 15 residues. Germline V lookup: CDR1 SNHLY, CDR2 FYNNEI.

The chain has TRBV6-1 and TRBJ1-4; tentative D call: TRBD1 (6 bases). Per germline, CDR1 MNHNS and CDR2 SASEGT. V lost 4 bases, J lost 4 bases, and 22 bases lay in between. CDR3 size: 18 residues. The CDR3 DNA sequence: TGTGCCAGCAGTGTCCACCCCCGAGGACAGACTTTTAATGAAAAACTGTTTTTT. This encodes CASSVHPRGQTFNEKLFF.

The CDR3 DNA is TGTGCCAGCAGCTTAGATCAGATGGATGAAGCTTTCTTT. Its protein product is CASSLDQMDEAFF. The chain carries TRBV7-8 and TRBJ1-1; D not certain. The CDR3 contains 13 residues. Trimming left V 1 base short and J 7 bases short, with 10 bases between. In germline, CDR1 is SGHVS, CDR2 FQNEAQ.

The chain joins TRBV29-1 to TRBJ2-1; 7 bases map to TRBD1. Trimming removed 7 bases from V and 0 bases from J; junction bases left unmatched: 9. The CDR3 has 15 residues. Germline CDR1 reads SQVTM; CDR2 reads ANQGSEA. The chain's CDR3 is CSALGTESSYNEQFF. The CDR3 coding sequence is TGCAGCGCCTTAGGGACAGAGAGCTCCTACAATGAGCAGTTCTTC.

This chain connects TRBV5-1 to TRBJ2-6; D not resolved. Trimming removed 1 base at V and 2 bases at J, with 7 bases between. Looked up from germline, CDR1 is SGHRS and CDR2 is YFSETQ. The CDR3 loop spans 15 amino acids. CDR3 region: CASSLKLAGANVLTF. The CDR3, as DNA: TGCGCCAGCAGCTTGAAACTGGCTGGGGCCAACGTCCTGACTTTC.

The chain is built from TRBV2 and TRBJ1-2, with D perhaps TRBD1 (5 bases). Trimming pared 2 bases from V and 0 bases from J, leaving 10 bases between. Germline loops: CDR1 SNHLY, CDR2 FYNNEI. The CDR3 covers 15 residues. The CDR3 nucleotides read TGTGCCAGCAGTGAACAGGGTGACGCTAACTATGGCTACACCTTC. This sequence encodes CASSEQGDANYGYTF.

In this sample, this clone turned up once. This chain links TRBV10-3 with TRBJ2-2; TRBD1 aligns across 9 bases. Germline V CDR1 and CDR2: ENHRY, SYGVKD. This CDR3 spans 14 amino acids. V lost 6 bases to trimming and J lost 3 bases; unmatched junction nucleotides: 2. The CDR3 reads CAIRRTGDTGELFF. DNA for the CDR3: TGTGCCATCAGGCGGACAGGGGACACCGGGGAGCTGTTTTTT.

The V gene is TRBV11-2, the J gene TRBJ2-1; perhaps TRBD1 as D (6 bases). CDR1 and CDR2 (germline): SGHAT, FQNNGV. The CDR3 runs to 14 residues. V was trimmed by 5 bases and J by 4 bases, leaving 12 bases between them. CDR3 sequence (DNA): TGTGCCAGCAGCCCTTTGACAGGTTACAATGAGCAGTTCTTC. The encoded protein is CASSPLTGYNEQFF. The full variable domain, rest sourced from reference TRBV11-2 and TRBJ2-1, is EAGVAQSPRYKIIEKRQSVAFWCNPISGHATLYWYQQILGQGPKLLIQFQNNGVVDDSQLPKDRFSAERLKGVDSTLKIQPAKLEDSAVYLCASSPLTGYNEQFFGPGTRLTVL.